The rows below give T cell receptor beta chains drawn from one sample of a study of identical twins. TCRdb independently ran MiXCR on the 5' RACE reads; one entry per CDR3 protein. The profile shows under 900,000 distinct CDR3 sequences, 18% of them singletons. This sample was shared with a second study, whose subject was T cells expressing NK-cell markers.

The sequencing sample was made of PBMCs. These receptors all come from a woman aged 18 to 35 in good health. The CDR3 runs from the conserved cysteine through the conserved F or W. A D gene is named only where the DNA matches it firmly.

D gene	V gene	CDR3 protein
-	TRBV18	CASSPRDRGISGANVLTF
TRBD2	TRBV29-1	CSVGSLAGERADTQYF
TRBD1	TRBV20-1	CSARRQGTGELFF
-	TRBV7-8	CASSFLVGGTYEQYF
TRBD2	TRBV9	CASTELAYDTQYF
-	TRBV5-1	CASSLGDGYEQHF
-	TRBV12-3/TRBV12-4	CASGGGRNTEAFF
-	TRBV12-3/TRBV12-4	CASSPLGRSTDTQYF
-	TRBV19	CASSSTGTVEETQYF
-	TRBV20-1	CSAGLNTEAFF
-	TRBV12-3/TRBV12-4	CASSNNYGRTEAFF
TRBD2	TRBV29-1	CSVSSGRETQYF
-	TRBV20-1	CSAEETGPTEAFF
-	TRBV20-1	CSAYDHGGGYNEQFF
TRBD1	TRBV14	CASSHRPRTGAYYEQYF
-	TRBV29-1	CSVAFTENYGYTF
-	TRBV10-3	CAISEVGQSGAEAFF
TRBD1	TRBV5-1	CASSFDRDDEQFF
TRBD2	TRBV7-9	CASSSPRGGAKNIQYF
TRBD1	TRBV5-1	CASSLMQGGHYGYTF
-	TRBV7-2	CASSFGPKDILSNEQFF
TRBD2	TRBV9	CASSVVGLAGGNEQFF
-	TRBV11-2	CASSQDSNQPQHF
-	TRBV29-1	CSVVVTEAFF
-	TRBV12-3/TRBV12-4	CASSFPGGTETQYF
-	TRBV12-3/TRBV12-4	CASSKTAGDTEAFF
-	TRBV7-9	CASSVTGNTGELFF
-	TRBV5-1	CASSSTGTIRTTDTQYF
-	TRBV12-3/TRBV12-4	CASRRKGGYEQYF
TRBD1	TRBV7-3	CASSPGQANPYEQYF
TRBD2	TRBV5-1	CASSWGLAFYNEQFF
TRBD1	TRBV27	CASSLITSQGDEQYF
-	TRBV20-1	CSASPVNTPYEQYF
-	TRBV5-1	CASSFGEVPQETQYF
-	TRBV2	CTSARGYRTTSSNQPQHF
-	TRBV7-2	CASSLAGSSRDTQYF
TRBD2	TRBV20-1	CSARDYTSGTPQFF
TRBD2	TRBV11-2	CASSFTTSGAYSSYEQYF
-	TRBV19	CASSILSGQDTQYF
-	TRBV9	CASSPSSAQVETQYF
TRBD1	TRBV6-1	CASSRATGISEAFF
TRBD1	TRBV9	CASSVGQGNTYEQYF
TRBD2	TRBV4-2	CASSQDRLAAQETQYF
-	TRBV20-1	CSARAASTDTQYF
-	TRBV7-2	CASSSQSSYEQYF
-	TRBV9	CASSVVLGFGYTF
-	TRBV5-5	CASSLHSRNDNEQFF
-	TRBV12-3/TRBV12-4	CASSRNALETQYF
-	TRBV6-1	CASSEQGGHWNEQFF
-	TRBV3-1	CASSQVGANYTF
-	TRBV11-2	CASSIRTGNDSPLHF
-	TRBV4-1	CASSDGHQETQYF
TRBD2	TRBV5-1	CASSSIPGLAGGPNEQFF
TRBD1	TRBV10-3	CAISEGQGDHQPQHF
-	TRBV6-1	CASSAGRGRTTEAFF